Listed here are 8 T cell receptor beta chains from one sample, sequenced in a study of regulatory T cells in long-lasting Graves disease. Time point: newly diagnosed GD, antithyroid drugs for less than 3 months. Making the TCR library involved RNA that had been extracted from PBMCs. iRepertoire HTBI primers and Arm-PCR of CDR3 regions built TCR beta libraries. TCRdb ran MiXCR on the multiplex PCR reads and lists one entry per CDR3 protein. This table holds about 450,000 distinct CDR3 sequences, around 13% found once. The data also belong to a second study, concerning T cells in Graves' hyperthyroidism and ophthalmopathy.

Sample: peripheral blood mononuclear cells (PBMCs), taken at new diagnosis, from a patient treated with antithyroid drugs. These receptors were obtained from a woman aged 45-60 years with Graves disease.

This clonotype was observed at least ten times. The rearrangement joins TRBV29-1 to TRBJ1-2; D call uncertain. The CDR3 has 13 amino acids. CDR1 is SQVTM and CDR2 is ANQGSEA in the germline V gene. Trimming took 4 bases from V and 1 from J, leaving 10 bases between them. DNA for the CDR3: TGCAGCGTTGCTCCGGGTATTAACTATGGCTACACCTTC. This sequence encodes CSVAPGINYGYTF.

This clonotype was seen at least ten times. The rearrangement uses TRBV11-2 and TRBJ2-3, with 7 bases that match TRBD2. The CDR3 is 15 amino acids. With 0 bases clipped from V and 4 bases from J, the junction kept 4 bases outside the gene matches. Germline V gives CDR1 SGHAT, CDR2 FQNNGV. The CDR3 reads CASSLEGGPPDTQYF. DNA of the CDR3: TGTGCCAGCAGCTTAGAGGGAGGGCCCCCAGATACGCAGTATTTT.

The sample holds a few counts of this clonotype. V usage is TRBV9 and J usage is TRBJ2-1; unclear D gene. The CDR3 runs 19 residues. In germline, CDR1 is SGDLS, CDR2 YYNGEE. The germline V and J ends were trimmed by 0 bases and 0 bases, with 19 bases remaining between them. The CDR3 bases are TGTGCCAGCAGCGTAGTGGGTTCAAGCGCCACGAGCTCCTACAATGAGCAGTTCTTC. This translates into CASSVVGSSATSSYNEQFF.

This rearrangement joins TRBV6-1 to TRBJ2-1; D may be TRBD2 (6 bases). Trimming removed 5 bases from V and 2 bases from J, with 10 bases in between. This CDR3 contains 14 residues. Germline V gene sequence: CDR1 MNHNS, CDR2 SASEGT. Written as DNA, the CDR3 is TGTGCCAGCAGTCCTAAGCGGGCCTACAATGAGCAGTTCTTC. Protein sequence: CASSPKRAYNEQFF.

There are many counts of this clonotype. The chain has TRBV28 and TRBJ2-7, with 7 positions matching TRBD1. The CDR3 loop spans 12 amino acids. With 7 bases clipped from V and 2 bases from J, the junction kept 2 bases outside the gene matches. CDR1 is MDHEN, CDR2 SYDVKM, per germline. The CDR3 reads CASKTGAYEQYF. CDR3 DNA sequence: TGTGCCAGCAAAACAGGGGCCTACGAGCAGTACTTC.

This clonotype was observed many times. The chain recombines TRBV24-1 with TRBJ2-5; 7 nucleotides agree with TRBD1. Germline CDR1 KGHDR, CDR2 SFDVKD. V dropped 3 bases and J dropped 5; count of bases not matched to a gene: 11. The CDR3 length is 16 residues. The CDR3 nucleotides are TGTGCCACCAGTGATCCGGGATCAGGGGGTCGCGAGACCCAGTACTTC. Its protein product is CATSDPGSGGRETQYF.

This clonotype showed up many times. This chain uses TRBV3-1 with TRBJ1-3, with 9 bases that match TRBD1. V was clipped by 4 bases and J by 0 bases; unmatched bases: 4. This CDR3 has 16 amino acids. The V gene's germline CDR1 is LGHDT and CDR2 YNNKEL (reference sequence). DNA for the CDR3: TGTGCCAGCAGCCGACGGGACAGGGCCTCTGGAAACACCATATATTTT. Residues: CASSRRDRASGNTIYF.

This clonotype was detected ten times or more. The chain couples TRBV7-3 to TRBJ2-1, with TRBD2 matching 7 bases. The germline CDR1 and CDR2 sequences are SGHTA and FQGTGA. J lost 6 bases, V lost 2 bases, and 1 base had no gene match. CDR3 size: 13 residues. The CDR3 sequence is CASSLAGVNEQFF. The DNA for the CDR3 is TGTGCCAGCAGCTTAGCGGGAGTCAATGAGCAGTTCTTC.